This T cell receptor beta chain originates from a study of T cells in Graves' hyperthyroidism and ophthalmopathy. Study information: It was at initial diagnosis, before any treatment, that peripheral blood was collected. General study points: Most thyroid clonotypes with frequency above 0.001 were detected in blood.

For Graves' hyperthyroidism to be stable, ophthalmopathy could not progress within 18 months. The TCR beta CDR3 regions underwent amplification using RNA transcripts as the source. Initially, a first-round RT-PCR of the TCR CDR3 employed the HTBI primer set. TCRdb re-analysed the multiplex PCR reads in MiXCR, keeping a single row per CDR3 protein. This table has hundreds of thousands of distinct CDR3 sequences, 14% to 15% appearing once. A remark on this clonotype: Antigen unknown.

Germline-derived CDR1 and CDR2 are MDHEN and SYDVKM. V lost 0 bases to trimming and J lost 7 bases, with 6 bases between them. The CDR3 has 13 amino acids. The chain joins TRBV28 to TRBJ1-4; D is unresolved. This receptor was identified in a woman aged 30 to 39 with Graves' hyperthyroidism. The sequenced material came from blood. CDR3 residues: CASSLWLGEKLFF. For the CDR3, the DNA is TGTGCCAGCAGTTTATGGCTGGGTGAAAAACTGTTTTTT.